This T cell receptor (beta chain) originates from a study of cytomegalovirus exposure and HLA in healthy donors. About the study: Assignment to the Caucasian-associated ancestry cluster applied to around 80% of the approximately 380 genotyped donors.

A note on this clone: The antigen remains undetermined.

The PCR used 60 Vbeta and 13 Jbeta primers. TCRdb's table, derived via immunoSEQ multiplex PCR, lists solely in-frame clones and lacks some. The sample holds tens of thousands of clones, roughly 69% seen once. Trimming cost V 11 bases and J 3 bases, with 19 bases left between them. Germline assignment: CDR1 WSHSY and CDR2 SAAADI. CDR3 length equals 15 residues. Findings of the study overall: Later analysis demonstrated an association between a missense DCLRE1C variant and TCR beta V- and J-gene trimming. In a later analysis, the majority of CMV-associated beta chains seemingly showed HLA restriction.

The chain uses TRBV10-2 and TRBJ1-4; D perhaps matches TRBD1 (6 bases). The sequencing sample was made of PBMCs. The sequence was obtained from a woman aged 45-59 years in good health and CMV-seropositive. The CDR3 region has the DNA TGCGCCGCCTCAAGAGAGGACAGAGCTAATGAAAAACTGTTTTTT. This gives the protein CAASREDRANEKLFF.